These T cell receptor beta chains were read from a single sample in a study of T cell repertoires in cytomegalovirus infection. Via MiXCR, TCRdb re-called the reads, giving one row per CDR3 protein. The sample has under 850,000 distinct CDR3 sequences, roughly 36% seen once. The sample was PBMCs. These receptors all stem from a human donor in good health (CMV status not recorded). Some clones in this sample may be carry-over from other donors' samples. CDR3s include the opening cysteine and the closing phenylalanine or tryptophan. A D gene is named only where the DNA matches it firmly. Only part of the rows carry a size: once, few, many, or a class if the clone is expanded.

CASSWGWTASTETPYF	TGTGCCAGCAGCTGGGGATGGACGGCTAGCACAGAGACGCCGTATTTT	TRBJ2-3	TRBV7-6	NA	NA
CASRRGTGITGELFF	TGTGCCAGCCGAAGGGGGACAGGGATAACCGGGGAGCTGTTTTTT	TRBJ2-2	TRBV19	NA	TRBD1
CASSAMRVTDTQYF	TGTGCCAGCAGCGCCATGAGGGTCACAGATACGCAGTATTTT	TRBJ2-3	TRBV7-2	NA	NA
CASSSPGTGHYGYTF	TGTGCCAGCAGTTCCCCCGGGACAGGGCACTATGGCTACACCTTC	TRBJ1-2	TRBV12-3/TRBV12-4	few	TRBD1
CASGSSGLYSYNEQFF	TGTGCCAGTGGATCCAGCGGGCTATACTCCTACAATGAGCAGTTCTTC	TRBJ2-1	TRBV19	NA	NA
CASSFGDGLTEKLFF	TGTGCCAGCAGTTTTGGGGACGGACTTACCGAAAAACTGTTTTTT	TRBJ1-4	TRBV12-3/TRBV12-4	NA	NA
CASRGSSADGYEQYF	TGCGCCAGCAGAGGATCTAGCGCTGACGGCTACGAGCAGTACTTC	TRBJ2-7	TRBV10-2	NA	NA
CSARAGTSTTETQYF	TGCAGTGCTAGAGCCGGGACTAGCACCACAGAGACGCAGTATTTT	TRBJ2-3	TRBV20-1	NA	TRBD2
CASSLGPLTSNQPQHF	TGTGCCAGCAGCTTAGGCCCCCTAACGTCCAATCAGCCCCAGCATTTT	TRBJ1-5	TRBV7-8	NA	NA
CASSFRRTGGYEQFF	TGTGCCAGCAGTTTCCGTAGAACAGGGGGCTATGAGCAGTTCTTC	TRBJ2-1	TRBV28	few	TRBD1
CSVKGQGDSPLHF	TGCAGCGTTAAGGGACAGGGCGATTCACCCCTCCACTTT	TRBJ1-6	TRBV29-1	once	TRBD1
CASRREGLAGSEQFF	TGTGCCAGCAGGCGAGAGGGACTAGCGGGATCTGAGCAGTTCTTC	TRBJ2-1	TRBV12-3/TRBV12-4	NA	TRBD2
CASSLGRKTQYF	TGTGCCAGCAGCTTAGGGAGAAAGACCCAGTACTTC	TRBJ2-5	TRBV7-2	few	NA
CASSLGRYPGDTEAFF	TGTGCCAGCAGCTTAGGACGGTATCCCGGGGACACTGAAGCTTTCTTT	TRBJ1-1	TRBV11-2	NA	NA
CASSTPATDTQYF	TGTGCCAGCAGCACCCCGGCCACAGATACGCAGTATTTT	TRBJ2-3	TRBV7-9	NA	NA
CASRRTNELLQYF	TGTGCCAGTAGACGCACAAATGAGCTCCTTCAGTACTTC	TRBJ2-4	TRBV19	NA	NA
CASSSTGEQYF	TGTGCCAGCAGCTCAACGGGGGAGCAGTACTTC	TRBJ2-7	TRBV7-2	many	NA
CASSLRQGSAEAFF	TGTGCCAGCAGCTTAAGGCAGGGCAGCGCTGAAGCTTTCTTT	TRBJ1-1	TRBV7-3	NA	NA
CASSLSRGAVAEAFF	TGTGCCAGCAGTTTAAGTAGGGGGGCAGTAGCTGAAGCTTTCTTT	TRBJ1-1	TRBV27	once	NA
CASSLGPAPRGYF	TGTGCCAGCAGCTTAGGCCCAGCCCCTCGGGGGTACTTC	TRBJ2-5	TRBV7-9	NA	NA
CASKAGATDTQYF	TGTGCCAGCAAGGCAGGGGCCACAGATACGCAGTATTTT	TRBJ2-3	TRBV6-2/TRBV6-3	NA	NA
CASTSRVNMAGELFF	TGTGCCAGCACTTCCCGCGTTAATATGGCCGGGGAGCTGTTTTTT	TRBJ2-2	TRBV6-1	NA	NA
CSARLTSSNQPQHF	TGCAGTGCTAGACTGACAAGTAGCAATCAGCCCCAGCATTTT	TRBJ1-5	TRBV20-1	NA	NA
CASSRQGLLTQYF	TGTGCCAGCAGTAGACAGGGGCTGCTGACCCAGTACTTC	TRBJ2-5	TRBV28	NA	TRBD1
CASSSDRGQYEAFF	TGTGCCAGCAGCTCGGACAGGGGGCAATATGAAGCTTTCTTT	TRBJ1-1	TRBV7-9	few	TRBD1
CASSLVPPVNEQFF	TGTGCCAGCAGCTTAGTACCCCCGGTCAATGAGCAGTTCTTC	TRBJ2-1	TRBV7-8	NA	NA
CASNQRGGLSPLHF	TGTGCCAGCAACCAGCGGGGGGGACTCTCACCCCTCCACTTT	TRBJ1-6	TRBV12-3/TRBV12-4	few	NA
CASSLGHSPWTGTNTEAFF	TGTGCCAGCAGCTTAGGTCACTCCCCTTGGACAGGGACAAACACTGAAGCTTTCTTT	TRBJ1-1	TRBV7-9	few	TRBD1
CASSLLPGDRVKRDTQYF	TGTGCCAGCAGTCTCTTACCGGGGGACAGGGTTAAGAGAGATACGCAGTATTTT	TRBJ2-3	TRBV12-3/TRBV12-4	NA	TRBD1
CASGTILAGVRDTQYF	TGTGCCAGCGGGACAATACTAGCGGGAGTTCGAGATACGCAGTATTTT	TRBJ2-3	TRBV18	NA	TRBD2
CSARVPMTGYTF	TGCAGTGCTAGAGTACCCATGACAGGCTACACCTTC	TRBJ1-2	TRBV20-1	few	NA
CASQRGSGAGTTIYF	TGTGCCTCACAAAGAGGGAGCGGCGCTGGAACCACCATATATTTT	TRBJ1-3	TRBV19	NA	NA
CASSFERDSMTGELFF	TGTGCCAGCAGCTTTGAGAGGGACAGTATGACCGGGGAGCTGTTTTTT	TRBJ2-2	TRBV7-6	NA	TRBD1
CASSWDAVQETQYF	TGTGCCAGCAGTTGGGACGCAGTCCAAGAGACCCAGTACTTC	TRBJ2-5	TRBV12-3/TRBV12-4	many	NA
CASSFLGARPNTGELFF	TGTGCCAGCAGCTTCTTAGGGGCACGGCCGAACACCGGGGAGCTGTTTTTT	TRBJ2-2	TRBV7-9	NA	NA
CASSFGTGGNKWAFF	TGTGCCAGCAGTTTTGGGACAGGGGGGAATAAGTGGGCTTTCTTT	TRBJ1-1	TRBV28	few	TRBD1
CASSLRDSIGQGAQYGYTF	TGTGCCAGCAGTTTACGGGACTCAATCGGACAGGGGGCACAGTATGGCTACACCTTC	TRBJ1-2	TRBV28	once	TRBD1
CASSQDTGGYEQYF	TGCGCCAGCAGCCAAGATACAGGGGGATACGAGCAGTACTTC	TRBJ2-7	TRBV4-1	few	TRBD1
CASTQMGLSYNEQFF	TGTGCCAGCACCCAAATGGGTCTCTCCTACAATGAGCAGTTCTTC	TRBJ2-1	TRBV2	NA	NA
CASSSLLGARNEQYF	TGTGCCAGCAGTTCCCTCCTCGGGGCCCGGAACGAGCAGTACTTC	TRBJ2-7	TRBV28	few	NA
CASSLGRVSGNTIYF	TGTGCCAGCAGCTTAGGTCGGGTATCTGGAAACACCATATATTTT	TRBJ1-3	TRBV7-2	many	NA
CASSEMWGRRKLFF	TGTGCCAGCAGTGAAATGTGGGGCAGGCGAAAACTGTTTTTT	TRBJ1-4	TRBV2	NA	NA
CASSFLRGHYGYTF	TGTGCCAGCAGTTTCCTTAGGGGTCACTATGGCTACACCTTC	TRBJ1-2	TRBV28	NA	NA
CASSLFWPSGGTEAFF	TGTGCCAGCAGCTTATTCTGGCCTTCGGGGGGCACTGAAGCTTTCTTT	TRBJ1-1	TRBV7-8	many	NA
CASSLVQAFYGYTF	TGCGCCAGCAGCTTGGTTCAGGCGTTTTATGGCTACACCTTC	TRBJ1-2	TRBV5-1	many	NA
CASSRTTGPNTEAFF	TGTGCCAGCAGTCGAACGACAGGGCCGAACACTGAAGCTTTCTTT	TRBJ1-1	TRBV7-6	many	TRBD1
CASSPGKYEQYF	TGTGCCAGCAGCCCCGGCAAATACGAGCAGTACTTC	TRBJ2-7	TRBV7-9	NA	NA
CATSSTGSIAKNIQYF	TGTGCCACCAGCAGTACAGGGTCAATAGCCAAAAACATTCAGTACTTC	TRBJ2-4	TRBV15	NA	NA
CASSPLARPYEQYF	TGTGCCAGCTCACCCCTAGCGCGACCCTACGAGCAGTACTTC	TRBJ2-7	TRBV18	few	NA
CASSLDRVGTDTQYF	TGCGCCAGCAGCTTGGACAGGGTCGGAACAGATACGCAGTATTTT	TRBJ2-3	TRBV5-1	NA	NA
CASSYPSSGPDLGEQFF	TGTGCCAGCAGCTACCCCTCAAGCGGGCCAGATTTAGGAGAGCAGTTCTTC	TRBJ2-1	TRBV12-3/TRBV12-4	few	NA
CASSEGTAHRETQYF	TGTGCCAGCAGCGAAGGGACAGCCCACCGGGAGACCCAGTACTTC	TRBJ2-5	TRBV11-2	NA	TRBD1
CASSQGSGERGRFSGNTIYF	TGCGCCAGCAGCCAAGGGTCGGGGGAAAGGGGGCGCTTCTCTGGAAACACCATATATTTT	TRBJ1-3	TRBV4-1	many	TRBD1
CASSLGWGLRATEAFF	TGTGCCAGCAGCTTAGGGTGGGGACTGCGTGCCACTGAAGCTTTCTTT	TRBJ1-1	TRBV7-2	NA	NA
CASSPRPAGSTGELFF	TGTGCCAGCAGCCCTCGCCCAGCGGGATCCACCGGGGAGCTGTTTTTT	TRBJ2-2	TRBV7-2	few	TRBD2